These 16 T cell receptor beta chains were all obtained from the same sample, sequenced in a study of blood T cell repertoires in COVID-19. TCRdb's table, derived via immunoSEQ multiplex PCR, lists solely in-frame clones and lacks some. The table includes a few hundred thousand clones, 88% detected once. Sequences were obtained from peripheral blood. These receptors were obtained from a man aged 55 to 69 who had recovered from COVID-19.

This clone has a single count. The chain recombines TRBV30 with TRBJ1-3; the D is unclear. The CDR3 extends over 12 amino acids. Germline CDR1 GTSNPN, CDR2 SVGIG (reference sequence). The V and J ends lost 4 bases and 4 bases respectively, with 8 bases between them. The CDR3 nucleotides read TGTGCCTGGAAAAAAGCCGGAAACACCATATATTTT. Encoded protein: CAWKKAGNTIYF.

The V and J genes are TRBV7-8 and TRBJ1-4; D ambiguous. Germline V gene lookup returns CDR1 SGHVS and CDR2 FQNEAQ. Trimming took 5 bases from V and 3 from J, leaving 7 bases between them. The CDR3 spans 13 residues. For the CDR3, the DNA is TGTGCCAGCAGCCGCGGGGCTAATGAAAAACTGTTTTTT. It encodes CASSRGANEKLFF.

The rearrangement joins TRBV4-2 to TRBJ2-7; D unresolved. The CDR3 runs to 14 residues. The germline CDR1 and CDR2 sequences are LGHNA and YNFKEQ. V lost 1 base, J lost 5 bases, and 12 bases lay in between. CDR3 amino acids: CASSQATTRDEQYF. CDR3 coding DNA: TGTGCCAGCAGCCAAGCGACAACCCGAGACGAGCAGTACTTC.

This clone was detected a few times. The J gene is TRBJ2-1, the V gene TRBV9, with TRBD2 matching over 10 bases. V lost 3 bases, J lost 0 bases, and 9 bases stayed unmatched. Germline assignment: CDR1 SGDLS and CDR2 YYNGEE. CDR3 size: 18 residues. For the CDR3, the DNA is TGTGCCAGCAGCGGACCAATAGCGGGGGGACACTCCTACAATGAGCAGTTCTTC. This sequence encodes CASSGPIAGGHSYNEQFF.

The chain employs TRBV3-1 (or the pseudogene TRBV3-2) and TRBJ2-5; 9 positions agree with TRBD2. This CDR3 contains 16 residues. Germline-derived CDR1 and CDR2 are LGHDT and YNNKEL (reference sequence). Trimming cost V 3 bases and J 5 bases; bases outside gene matches: 10. As DNA, the CDR3 is TGTGCCAGCAGCCAGGGGCTAGCGGGGAGGGTGGAGACCCAGTACTTC. Translation: CASSQGLAGRVETQYF.

This chain uses TRBV7-9 with TRBJ2-3, with unresolved D. The ends were cut back, 3 bases at V and 6 bases at J, with 7 bases in the middle. This CDR3 region has 12 residues. Germline V gene lookup returns CDR1 SEHNR and CDR2 FQNEAQ (reference sequence). CDR3 in DNA: TGTGCCAGCAGCTTGTGGGCTGATACGCAGTATTTT. Its translation is CASSLWADTQYF.

This rearrangement joins TRBV5-6 to TRBJ1-6; 7 bases align to TRBD1. The CDR3 contains 17 residues. The V gene end was trimmed by 4 bases and the J gene end by 0 bases; junction bases not matched to a gene: 7. Germline CDR1 SGHDT, CDR2 YYEEEE. As DNA, the CDR3 is TGTGCCAGCAGCGGGCCGGGACAGAGCTCCTATAATTCACCCCTCCACTTT. It codes for CASSGPGQSSYNSPLHF.

This sequence joins TRBV7-2 and TRBJ1-6, with 10 bases aligning to TRBD1. With 0 bases clipped from V and 6 bases from J, the junction kept 11 bases outside the gene matches. In germline, CDR1 is SGHTA, CDR2 FQGNSA. There are 19 residues in the CDR3. The CDR3 here is CASSLAGPGTGAGNSPLHF. As DNA, the CDR3 is TGTGCCAGCAGCTTAGCAGGCCCCGGGACAGGGGCTGGTAATTCACCCCTCCACTTT.

The chain links TRBV19 to TRBJ1-1; 8 positions agree with TRBD1. Per germline, CDR1 LNHDA and CDR2 SQIVND (reference sequence). The CDR3 covers 16 residues. V was clipped by 3 bases and J by 0 bases; unmatched bases: 6. CDR3: CASSILTGAVNTEAFF. CDR3 coding DNA: TGTGCCAGTAGTATCTTGACAGGGGCGGTGAACACTGAAGCTTTCTTT.

This clone was seen a handful of times. The chain recombines TRBV7-9 with TRBJ1-2; 9 bases align to TRBD1. J lost 11 bases, V lost 7 bases, and 17 bases had no gene match. Germline CDR1 SEHNR, CDR2 FQNEAQ (reference sequence). CDR3 length equals 15 residues. This chain's CDR3 is CASILDPGQGNRYTF. The CDR3 coding sequence is TGTGCCAGCATTCTGGACCCGGGACAGGGAAATAGGTACACCTTC.

The V gene is TRBV7-2, the J gene TRBJ2-5, with 10 bases identical to TRBD2. V trimming: 3 bases; J trimming: 4 bases; junction bases outside the gene matches: 2. The germline V gene has CDR1 SGHTA and CDR2 FQGNSA. The CDR3 length is 14 residues. The CDR3 spells CASSFSGGGETQYF. For the CDR3, the DNA is TGTGCCAGCAGCTTCAGCGGGGGGGGAGAGACCCAGTACTTC. The full variable domain, completed using reference TRBV7-2 and TRBJ2-5, is GAGVSQSPSNKVTEKGKDVELRCDPISGHTALYWYRQSLGQGLEFLIYFQGNSAPDKSGLPSDRFSAERTGGSVSTLTIQRTQQEDSAVYLCASSFSGGGETQYFGPGTRLLVL.

The gene calls are TRBV24-1 and TRBJ2-1; the D is unclear. The CDR3 is 14 amino acids. V lost 0 bases, J lost 5 bases, and 7 bases lay in between. In germline, CDR1 is KGHDR, CDR2 SFDVKD. The CDR3 here is CATSDLSSNNEQFF. In DNA form, the CDR3 reads TGTGCCACCAGTGATTTGAGTAGCAACAATGAGCAGTTCTTC.

The chain is built from TRBV9 and TRBJ1-4; 8 bases match TRBD1. The length of the CDR3 is 16 residues. Germline V gene sequence: CDR1 SGDLS, CDR2 YYNGEE. J gave up 7 bases and V 4 bases, and 12 bases lay outside the gene matches. The CDR3 reads CASSPWGDRTGEKLFF. CDR3 coding DNA: TGTGCCAGCAGCCCCTGGGGGGACAGGACTGGTGAAAAACTGTTTTTT.

V is TRBV5-1 and J is TRBJ2-2; D ambiguous. CDR3 length: 14 amino acids. Between the trimmed V and J ends, which lost 3 bases and 0 bases, there was a span of 6 bases. Per the germline V gene, CDR1 is SGHRS and CDR2 is YFSETQ. As DNA, the CDR3 is TGCGCCAGCAGCTCAGAAGCGAACACCGGGGAGCTGTTTTTT. Protein sequence: CASSSEANTGELFF.

The chain is built from TRBV28 and TRBJ2-1; 8 nucleotides line up with TRBD1. J gave up 10 bases and V 6 bases, and 5 bases lay outside the gene matches. This CDR3 has 12 amino acids. CDR1 is MDHEN and CDR2 is SYDVKM in the germline V gene. The CDR3 sequence: CASRLTGAEQFF. In nucleotides, the CDR3 is TGTGCCAGCAGGTTGACAGGGGCCGAGCAGTTCTTC. Using reference TRBV28 and TRBJ2-1 for the parts outside the CDR3, the full variable domain is DVKVTQSSRYLVKRTGEKVFLECVQDMDHENMFWYRQDPGLGLRLIYFSYDVKMKEKGDIPEGYSVSREKKERFSLILESASTNQTSMYLCASRLTGAEQFFGPGTRLTVL.

The rearrangement uses TRBV27 and TRBJ2-3; 9 bases align to TRBD2. CDR3 length: 15 amino acids. The V segment lost 3 bases and the J segment 2 bases; nucleotides outside the gene matches: 3. From germline, CDR1 is MNHEY and CDR2 SMNVEV (reference sequence). The CDR3 here is CASSFLAGLTDTQYF. DNA for the CDR3: TGTGCCAGCAGTTTTCTAGCGGGGCTCACAGATACGCAGTATTTT.